This TCR beta chain was captured in a study of blood T cell repertoires in COVID-19. Study information: From T cells, B-cell-depleted T cells, or PBMCs came the material, which was cDNA or gDNA.

Cohorts were based on clinical histories the participants reported. In the 2 weeks before study entry, exposed participants met a COVID-19 case, which was PCR-confirmed or clinician-diagnosed. Trimming removed 4 bases at V and 3 bases at J, with 10 bases between. This CDR3 is 14 amino acids long. The germline gives CDR1 MGHDK, CDR2 SYGVNS. This clone came up once. Profiling relied on immunoSEQ multiplex PCR, and the TCRdb table lists in-frame clones only, not all of them. The sample has 120,000 to 150,000 clones; about 83% are singletons. This rearrangement joins TRBV25-1 to TRBJ2-1, with D possibly being TRBD2 (5 bases). The sequencing sample was made of PBMCs or T cells enriched from blood (not recorded which). The clonotype comes from a woman in her 50s who had been exposed to COVID-19. CDR3 nucleotides: TGTGCCAGCAGTGGAGGGTTTCTCTACAATGAGCAGTTCTTC. This sequence encodes CASSGGFLYNEQFF.